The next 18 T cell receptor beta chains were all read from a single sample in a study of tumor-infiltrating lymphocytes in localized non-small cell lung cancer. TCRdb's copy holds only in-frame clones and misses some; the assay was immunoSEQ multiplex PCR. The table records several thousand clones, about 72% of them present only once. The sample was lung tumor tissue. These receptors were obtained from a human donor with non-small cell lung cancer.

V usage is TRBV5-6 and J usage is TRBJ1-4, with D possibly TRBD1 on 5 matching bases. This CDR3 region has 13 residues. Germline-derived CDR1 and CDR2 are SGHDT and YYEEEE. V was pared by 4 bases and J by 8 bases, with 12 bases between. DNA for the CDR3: TGTGCCAGCAGCGTCAGGGTTGAGGAAAAACTGTTTTTT. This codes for CASSVRVEEKLFF.

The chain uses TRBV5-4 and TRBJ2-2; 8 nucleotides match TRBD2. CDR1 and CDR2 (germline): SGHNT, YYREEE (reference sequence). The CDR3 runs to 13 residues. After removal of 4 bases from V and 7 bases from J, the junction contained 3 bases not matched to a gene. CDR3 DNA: TGTGCCAGCAGCCAAAGCGGGGGCGGGGAGCTGTTTTTT. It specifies CASSQSGGGELFF.

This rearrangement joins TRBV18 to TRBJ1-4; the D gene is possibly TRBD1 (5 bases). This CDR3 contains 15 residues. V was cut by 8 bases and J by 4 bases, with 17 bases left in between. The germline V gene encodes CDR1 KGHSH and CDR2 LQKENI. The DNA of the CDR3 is TGTGCCAGCCGCAACAGGACGGCCTATAATGAAAAACTGTTTTTT. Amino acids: CASRNRTAYNEKLFF. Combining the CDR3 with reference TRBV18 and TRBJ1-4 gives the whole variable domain NAGVMQNPRHLVRRRGQEARLRCSPMKGHSHVYWYRQLPEEGLKFMVYLQKENIIDESGMPKERFSAEFPKEGPSILRIQQVVRGDSAAYFCASRNRTAYNEKLFFGSGTQLSVL.

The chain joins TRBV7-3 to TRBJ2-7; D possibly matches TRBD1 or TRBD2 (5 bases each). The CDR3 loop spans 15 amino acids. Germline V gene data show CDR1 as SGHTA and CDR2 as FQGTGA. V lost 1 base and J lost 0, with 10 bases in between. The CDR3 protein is CASSLSGGASYEQYF. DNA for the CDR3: TGTGCCAGCAGCTTAAGTGGGGGTGCCTCCTACGAGCAGTACTTC.

CDR3 DNA sequence: TGTGCCAGTAGTGTGGGACAGCCGTTTCGGGAGCAGTACTTC. As protein: CASSVGQPFREQYF. The V and J genes are TRBV19 and TRBJ2-5, with D possibly being TRBD1 (7 bases). The CDR3 loop spans 14 amino acids. Germline lookup yields CDR1 LNHDA and CDR2 SQIVND (reference sequence). Trimming removed 5 bases from V and 11 bases from J, with 21 bases in between.

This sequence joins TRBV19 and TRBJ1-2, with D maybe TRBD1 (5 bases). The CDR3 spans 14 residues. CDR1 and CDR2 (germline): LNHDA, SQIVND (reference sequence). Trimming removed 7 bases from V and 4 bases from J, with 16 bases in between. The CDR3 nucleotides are TGTGCCAGTACCCAACGGGACGGGCTCTATGGCTACACCTTC. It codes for CASTQRDGLYGYTF.

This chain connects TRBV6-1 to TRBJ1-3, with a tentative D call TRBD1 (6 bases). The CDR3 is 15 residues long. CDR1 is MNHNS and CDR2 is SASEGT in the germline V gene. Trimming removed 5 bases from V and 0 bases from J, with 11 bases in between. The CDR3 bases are TGTGCCAGCAGTTCAGACAGGAGCTCTGGAAACACCATATATTTT. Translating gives CASSSDRSSGNTIYF.

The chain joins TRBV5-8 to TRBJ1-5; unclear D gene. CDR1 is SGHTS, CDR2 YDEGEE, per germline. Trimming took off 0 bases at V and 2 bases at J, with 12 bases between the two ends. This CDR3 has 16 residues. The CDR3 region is CASSLAEGAGNQPQHF. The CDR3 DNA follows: TGTGCCAGCAGCTTGGCCGAGGGCGCGGGCAATCAGCCCCAGCATTTT.

The CDR3 nucleotides are TGTGCCAGCAGCTCCATGAATACGCAGTATTTT. This encodes CASSSMNTQYF. V is TRBV7-9 and J is TRBJ2-3; D is unresolved. Germline-derived CDR1 and CDR2 are SEHNR and FQNEAQ (reference sequence). V was shortened by 4 bases and J by 7 bases, with 6 bases between the two germline ends. CDR3 size: 11 residues.

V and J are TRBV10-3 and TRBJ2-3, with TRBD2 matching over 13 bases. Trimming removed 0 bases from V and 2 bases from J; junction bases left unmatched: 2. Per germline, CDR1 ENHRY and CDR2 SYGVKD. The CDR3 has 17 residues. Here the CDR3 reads CAISESGTSGVTDTQYF. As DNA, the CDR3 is TGTGCCATCAGTGAGTCTGGGACTAGCGGGGTCACAGATACGCAGTATTTT.

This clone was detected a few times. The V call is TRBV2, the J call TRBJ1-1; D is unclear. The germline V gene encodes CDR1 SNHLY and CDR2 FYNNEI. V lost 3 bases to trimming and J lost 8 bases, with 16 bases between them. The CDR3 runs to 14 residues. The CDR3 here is CASSDVGGAREAFF. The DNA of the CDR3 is TGTGCCAGCAGTGACGTGGGAGGTGCACGGGAAGCTTTCTTT. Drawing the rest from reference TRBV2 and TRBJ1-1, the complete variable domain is EPEVTQTPSHQVTQMGQEVILRCVPISNHLYFYWYRQILGQKVEFLVSFYNNEISEKSEIFDDQFSVERPDGSNFTLKIRSTKLEDSAMYFCASSDVGGAREAFFGQGTRLTVV.

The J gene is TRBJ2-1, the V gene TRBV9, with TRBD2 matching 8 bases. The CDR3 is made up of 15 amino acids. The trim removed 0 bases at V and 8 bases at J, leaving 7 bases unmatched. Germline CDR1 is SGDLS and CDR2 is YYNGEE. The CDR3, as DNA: TGTGCCAGCAGCGTAGGTCCAGCGGGGGTTGATGAGCAGTTCTTC. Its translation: CASSVGPAGVDEQFF.

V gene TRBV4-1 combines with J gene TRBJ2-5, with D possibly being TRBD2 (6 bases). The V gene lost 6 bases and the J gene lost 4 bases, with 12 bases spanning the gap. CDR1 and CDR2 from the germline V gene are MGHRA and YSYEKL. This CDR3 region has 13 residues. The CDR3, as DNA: TGCGCCAGCAGTCGGCTAGCGTCAGAGACCCAGTACTTC. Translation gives CASSRLASETQYF.

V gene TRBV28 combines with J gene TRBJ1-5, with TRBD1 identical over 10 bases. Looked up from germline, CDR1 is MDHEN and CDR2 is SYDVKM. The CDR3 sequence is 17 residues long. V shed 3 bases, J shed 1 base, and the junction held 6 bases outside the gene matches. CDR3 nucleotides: TGTGCCAGCAGTTTTACGGGACAGGGGTTCAGCAATCAGCCCCAGCATTTT. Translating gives CASSFTGQGFSNQPQHF.

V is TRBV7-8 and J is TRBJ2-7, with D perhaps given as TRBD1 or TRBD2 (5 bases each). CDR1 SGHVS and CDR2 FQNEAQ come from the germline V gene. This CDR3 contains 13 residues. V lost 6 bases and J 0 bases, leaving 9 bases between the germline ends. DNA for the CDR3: TGTGCCAGCAGTCGGGGCAGCTCCTACGAGCAGTACTTC. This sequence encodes CASSRGSSYEQYF.

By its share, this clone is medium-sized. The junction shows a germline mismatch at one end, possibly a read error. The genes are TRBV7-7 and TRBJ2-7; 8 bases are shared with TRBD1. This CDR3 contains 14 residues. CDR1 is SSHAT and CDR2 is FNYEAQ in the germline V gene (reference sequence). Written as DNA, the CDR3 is TGTGCTAGCAGCACGACAGGGGAGACCTACGAGCAGTACTTC. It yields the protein CASSTTGETYEQYF.

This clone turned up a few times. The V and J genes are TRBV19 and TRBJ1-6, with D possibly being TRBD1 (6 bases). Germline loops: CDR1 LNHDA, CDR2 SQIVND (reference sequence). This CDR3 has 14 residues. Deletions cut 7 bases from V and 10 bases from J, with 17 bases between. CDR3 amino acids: CASTSTGRTSPLHF. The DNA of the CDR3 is TGTGCCAGTACCTCGACAGGCAGAACCTCACCCCTCCACTTT.

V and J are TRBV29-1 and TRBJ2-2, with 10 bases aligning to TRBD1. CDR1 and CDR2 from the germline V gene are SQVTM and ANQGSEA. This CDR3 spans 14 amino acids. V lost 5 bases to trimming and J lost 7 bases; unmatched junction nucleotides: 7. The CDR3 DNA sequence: TGCAGCGTTCTCCGACAGGGGGCCGTCGGGGAGCTGTTTTTT. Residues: CSVLRQGAVGELFF.